The 26 T cell receptor beta chains given below trace back to one sample, sequenced in a study of blood T cell repertoires in COVID-19. Data came from immunoSEQ multiplex PCR; TCRdb stores just in-frame clones and leaves some out. The repertoire holds around 150,000 clones, with 70% to 90% as singletons. The sample consisted of peripheral blood. These receptors were obtained from a man between 18 and 35 years old with acute or convalescent COVID-19.

The chain joins TRBV7-3 to TRBJ2-2, with D tentatively TRBD2 (5 bases). This CDR3 comprises 15 residues. Trimming pared 3 bases from V and 7 bases from J, leaving 15 bases between. Per germline, CDR1 SGHTA and CDR2 FQGTGA. The CDR3 here is CASSLEGSGGGELFF. As DNA, the CDR3 is TGTGCCAGCAGCTTGGAAGGGAGCGGTGGCGGGGAGCTGTTTTTT. Complete variable domain (other parts from reference TRBV7-3 and TRBJ2-2): GAGVSQTPSNKVTEKGKYVELRCDPISGHTALYWYRQSLGQGPEFLIYFQGTGAADDSGLPNDRFFAVRPEGSVSTLKIQRTERGDSAVYLCASSLEGSGGGELFFGEGSRLTVL.

The J gene is TRBJ1-5, the V gene TRBV6-1; 8 nucleotides line up with TRBD1. V dropped 4 bases and J dropped 4; count of bases not matched to a gene: 9. The CDR3 is 16 amino acids. From germline, CDR1 is MNHNS and CDR2 SASEGT. CDR3 sequence reads: CASSARGQGKNQPQHF. CDR3 DNA: TGTGCCAGCAGTGCCAGAGGACAGGGAAAGAATCAGCCCCAGCATTTT.

V gene TRBV6-5 combines with J gene TRBJ2-1; 9 bases align to TRBD1. Trimming removed 6 bases from V and 10 bases from J; junction bases left unmatched: 13. CDR3 size: 15 residues. CDR1 is MNHEY, CDR2 SVGAGI, per germline. The chain's CDR3 is CASSLGGTGFEEQFF. CDR3 DNA sequence: TGTGCCAGCAGCCTGGGAGGGACAGGGTTCGAGGAGCAGTTCTTC.

This clone was observed a handful of times. The chain uses TRBV29-1 and TRBJ1-5; 9 bases align to TRBD1. The CDR3 has 14 amino acids. V lost 5 bases, J lost 1 base, and 3 bases stayed unmatched. Germline V gene data show CDR1 as SQVTM and CDR2 as ANQGSEA. The CDR3 loop is CSVQDRGSNQPQHF. The CDR3 nucleotides are TGCAGCGTTCAGGACAGGGGAAGCAATCAGCCCCAGCATTTT. The entire variable domain, with the rest obtained from reference TRBV29-1 and TRBJ1-5, is as follows: SAVISQKPSRDICQRGTSLTIQCQVDSQVTMMFWYRQQPGQSLTLIATANQGSEATYESGFVIDKFPISRPNLTFSTLTVSNMSPEDSSIYLCSVQDRGSNQPQHFGDGTRLSIL.

The chain recombines TRBV7-9 with TRBJ2-7; a weak D match, TRBD1 (6 bases). V shed 5 bases and J shed 2 bases, with 16 bases lying between them. This CDR3 region has 15 residues. CDR1 is SEHNR, CDR2 FQNEAQ, per germline (reference sequence). The DNA for the CDR3 is TGTGCCAGCAGCCCCTCCTACAGGGCCGCCTACGAGCAGTACTTC. Translating gives CASSPSYRAAYEQYF.

The chain combines TRBV2 with TRBJ2-7; TRBD2 aligns across 10 bases. Germline V CDR1 and CDR2: SNHLY, FYNNEI. Unmatched junction bases numbered 10, after V lost 7 bases and J lost 1 base. The CDR3 sequence is 16 residues long. The CDR3 reads CASIRELAGHSYEQYF. The CDR3 DNA reads TGTGCCAGCATCCGGGAACTAGCGGGGCATTCCTACGAGCAGTACTTC.

The V gene is TRBV19, the J gene TRBJ2-3; D is possibly TRBD1 (5 bases). Trimming took off 9 bases at V and 4 bases at J, with 20 bases between the two ends. This CDR3 is built from 15 residues. The germline gives CDR1 LNHDA, CDR2 SQIVND (reference sequence). The CDR3 protein is CASSPRAGIADTQYF. CDR3 DNA sequence: TGTGCCAGCAGCCCTAGGGCAGGGATCGCAGATACGCAGTATTTT.

This chain connects TRBV9 to TRBJ1-1; 7 bases fit TRBD1. CDR1 is SGDLS, CDR2 YYNGEE, per germline. Trimming at V came to 3 bases and at J to 5 bases, leaving 10 bases not matched to a gene. The CDR3 has 15 residues. The CDR3 protein is CASSGTTGSGTEAFF. CDR3 DNA: TGTGCCAGCAGCGGCACGACAGGGTCAGGGACTGAAGCTTTCTTT.

The chain employs TRBV7-2 and TRBJ2-2; TRBD1 is a possible D gene (5 bases). CDR3 length: 15 amino acids. The germline V gene encodes CDR1 SGHTA and CDR2 FQGNSA. V was shortened by 1 base and J by 3 bases, with 9 bases between the two germline ends. The CDR3 nucleotides are TGTGCCAGCAGCTTAGGGACATTGCACACCGGGGAGCTGTTTTTT. Translation: CASSLGTLHTGELFF.

The chain uses TRBV7-6 and TRBJ1-4; D remains ambiguous. This CDR3 contains 16 residues. The V gene lost 4 bases and the J gene lost 8 bases, with 20 bases spanning the gap. Germline V gene data show CDR1 as SGHVS and CDR2 as FNYEAQ. CDR3 sequence (DNA): TGTGCCAGCAGCTCGGTTGAGACTATAACCGGGGAAAAACTGTTTTTT. This translates into CASSSVETITGEKLFF.

The rearrangement links TRBV2 to TRBJ1-6; D unresolved. Looked up from germline, CDR1 is SNHLY and CDR2 is FYNNEI. Between the trimmed V and J ends, which lost 5 bases and 9 bases, there was a span of 8 bases. This CDR3 has 12 residues. CDR3 sequence reads: CASSRVSSPLHF. The CDR3 nucleotides are TGTGCCAGCAGTCGGGTATCTTCACCCCTCCACTTT.

This CDR3 is CASSFSPGQGGDYTF. The CDR3 nucleotides read TGTGCCAGCAGTTTCTCGCCGGGACAGGGAGGGGACTACACCTTC. This chain joins TRBV28 and TRBJ1-2; TRBD1 agrees at 9 bases. Germline loops: CDR1 MDHEN, CDR2 SYDVKM. J was trimmed by 10 bases and V by 3 bases; bases with no gene match: 12. This CDR3 has 15 residues.

The V gene is TRBV2, the J gene TRBJ2-5, with a possible D match to TRBD1 (6 bases). Germline CDR1 SNHLY, CDR2 FYNNEI. The CDR3 extends over 15 amino acids. V was trimmed by 6 bases and J by 5 bases, leaving 19 bases between them. This CDR3 is CASRFQGLEGETQYF. CDR3 sequence (DNA): TGTGCCAGCAGATTCCAGGGGCTAGAGGGTGAGACCCAGTACTTC.

V is TRBV2 and J is TRBJ1-5, with 10 bases fitting TRBD1. Germline V lookup: CDR1 SNHLY, CDR2 FYNNEI. This CDR3 spans 17 amino acids. Trimming removed 1 base from V and 2 bases from J; junction bases left unmatched: 5. The CDR3 protein is CASSEGQGAGGNQPQHF. The CDR3 DNA reads TGTGCCAGCAGTGAAGGACAGGGGGCAGGTGGCAATCAGCCCCAGCATTTT.

The J gene is TRBJ2-5, the V gene TRBV21-1; TRBD1 was called by the table and not checked on the DNA. TRBV21-1 represents a pseudogene. The length of the CDR3 is 12 residues. CDR3 loop: CASSKRGETQYF. Here the CDR3 DNA reads TGTGCCAGCAGCAAGAGGGGGGAGACCCAGTACTTC.

CDR3 DNA: TGTGCCAGCAGTGAGGGAGGGGATTGGACTGAAGCTTTCTTT. Amino acid sequence: CASSEGGDWTEAFF. The chain joins TRBV2 to TRBJ1-1, with D perhaps TRBD1 (5 bases). CDR3 size: 14 residues. In germline, CDR1 is SNHLY, CDR2 FYNNEI. Trimming removed 3 bases from V and 5 bases from J, with 13 bases in between.

The J gene is TRBJ2-5, the V gene TRBV5-4; 8 bases match TRBD2. Germline lookup yields CDR1 SGHNT and CDR2 YYREEE (reference sequence). The length of the CDR3 is 15 residues. V shed 2 bases, J shed 4 bases, and the junction held 7 bases outside the gene matches. The CDR3 region is CASSFGGGRLETQYF. The DNA of the CDR3 is TGTGCCAGCAGCTTCGGCGGGGGGAGGTTAGAGACCCAGTACTTC.

The chain has TRBV2 and TRBJ2-1; no reliable D call. Germline CDR1 reads SNHLY; CDR2 reads FYNNEI. The CDR3 consists of 12 residues. The CDR3 nucleotides read TGTGTCTCAGCGAGTGGAGTTGCTGAGCAGTTCTTC. Residues: CVSASGVAEQFF.

The V call is TRBV30, the J call TRBJ2-5; 10 nucleotides align to TRBD2. Germline values: CDR1 GTSNPN, CDR2 SVGIG (reference sequence). The CDR3 sequence is 16 residues long. For the CDR3, the DNA is TGTCCAACTGGAGTTCCAGCGGGGGGGCCGGGGGAGACCCAGTACTTC. It yields the protein CPTGVPAGGPGETQYF.

The chain links TRBV15 to TRBJ2-3; D is perhaps TRBD1 (6 bases). CDR1 is LNHNV, CDR2 YYDKDF, per germline (reference sequence). The V end lost 1 base, the J end lost 3 bases, and 11 bases lay between the germline ends. The CDR3 covers 15 residues. The CDR3 here is CATSRAGTLTDTQYF. In nucleotides, the CDR3 is TGTGCCACCAGCAGAGCCGGGACACTTACAGATACGCAGTATTTT.

The V and J genes are TRBV7-2 and TRBJ1-5; D is perhaps TRBD1 (6 bases). Germline V gene data show CDR1 as SGHTA and CDR2 as FQGNSA. The CDR3 loop spans 15 amino acids. V was cut by 5 bases and J by 0 bases, with 11 bases left in between. The CDR3 loop reads CASSRQAYSNQPQHF. The DNA for the CDR3 is TGTGCCAGCAGCAGACAGGCGTATAGCAATCAGCCCCAGCATTTT.

V is TRBV18 and J is TRBJ2-3; TRBD2 matches 7 bases. After removal of 4 bases from V and 3 bases from J, the junction contained 4 bases not matched to a gene. The CDR3 is 14 amino acids. Per the germline V gene, CDR1 is KGHSH and CDR2 is LQKENI. The CDR3, as DNA: TGTGCCAGCTCACTAGCCGGGAGGACAGATACGCAGTATTTT. The encoded protein is CASSLAGRTDTQYF.

This rearrangement joins TRBV5-1 to TRBJ2-7; 11 bases are a match to TRBD1. Losses at the gene ends were 4 bases for V and 3 bases for J; bases not matched to a gene: 3. This CDR3 is built from 14 residues. Germline V gene data show CDR1 as SGHRS and CDR2 as YFSETQ. The CDR3 loop is CASSPGTGGYEQYV. For the CDR3, the DNA is TGCGCCAGCAGCCCCGGGACAGGGGGCTACGAGCAGTACGTC.

Worth noting for this clone: At one boundary the junction diverges from the germline segment, which might be a read error. The gene calls are TRBV6-1 and TRBJ2-5; 7 positions match TRBD1. CDR1 is MNHNS, CDR2 SASEGT, per germline. The CDR3 is made up of 13 amino acids. The CDR3 reads CASREGGEETQYF. CDR3 coding DNA: TGTGCCAGCAGGGAAGGGGGCGAAGAGACCCAGTACTTC.

This chain links TRBV5-1 with TRBJ1-2, with 7 bases aligning to TRBD1. CDR1 and CDR2 (germline): SGHRS, YFSETQ. Germline trimming cut 0 bases from V and 7 bases from J; bases unmatched to any gene: 9. The CDR3 is 15 amino acids. CDR3 in amino acids: CASSLAPDRSGGYTF. CDR3 in DNA: TGCGCCAGCAGCTTGGCCCCGGACAGGTCTGGTGGCTACACCTTC.

This chain connects TRBV3-1 (or the pseudogene TRBV3-2) to TRBJ1-4; 9 positions match TRBD1. The CDR3 sequence is 18 residues long. CDR1 and CDR2 (germline): LGHDT, YNNKEL (reference sequence). After removal of 1 base from V and 7 bases from J, the junction contained 13 bases not matched to a gene. The CDR3 DNA sequence: TGTGCCAGCAGCCAAGCGGGACAGGGAATTGTCGGGGGTGAAAAACTGTTTTTT. Amino acid sequence: CASSQAGQGIVGGEKLFF.